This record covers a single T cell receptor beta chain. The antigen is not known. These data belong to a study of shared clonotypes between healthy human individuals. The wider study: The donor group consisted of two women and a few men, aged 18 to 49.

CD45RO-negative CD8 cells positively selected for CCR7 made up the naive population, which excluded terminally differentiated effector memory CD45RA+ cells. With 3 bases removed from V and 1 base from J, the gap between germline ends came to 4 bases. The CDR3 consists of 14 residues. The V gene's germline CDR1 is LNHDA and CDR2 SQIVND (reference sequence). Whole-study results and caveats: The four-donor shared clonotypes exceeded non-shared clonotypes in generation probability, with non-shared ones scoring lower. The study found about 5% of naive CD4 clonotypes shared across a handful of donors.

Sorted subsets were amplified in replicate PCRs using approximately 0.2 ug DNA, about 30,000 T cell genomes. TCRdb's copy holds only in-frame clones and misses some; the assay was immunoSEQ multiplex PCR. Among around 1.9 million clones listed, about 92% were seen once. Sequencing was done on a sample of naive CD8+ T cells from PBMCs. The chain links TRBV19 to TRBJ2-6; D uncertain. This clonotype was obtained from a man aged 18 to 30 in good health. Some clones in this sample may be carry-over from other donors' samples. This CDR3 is CASSITSGANVLTF. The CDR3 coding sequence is TGTGCCAGTAGTATTACGTCTGGGGCCAACGTCCTGACTTTC.